The T cell receptor beta chain described here comes from a study of cytomegalovirus exposure and HLA in healthy donors. The primer mix had 60 Vbeta and 13 Jbeta primers. Produced via immunoSEQ multiplex PCR; TCRdb's table is partial and in-frame only. The sample includes around 94,000 clones, about 77% seen only once; the top ten take approximately 4.4%. This receptor was obtained from a male donor in good health and CMV-seropositive. The sample consisted of PBMCs.

The CDR3 DNA is TGTGCCAGCAGCCTTAGGACAGGAGACTACGAGCAGTACTTC. It codes for CASSLRTGDYEQYF. J is TRBJ2-7 and V is TRBV7-9; 7 bases line up with TRBD1. The CDR3 has 14 amino acids. Trimming removed 5 bases from V and 3 bases from J; junction bases left unmatched: 7. Germline V CDR1 and CDR2: SEHNR, FQNEAQ (reference sequence).